This T cell receptor beta chain was sequenced in a study of cytomegalovirus exposure and HLA in healthy donors. In the study overall: Membership in the Caucasian-associated ancestry cluster was found for about four fifths of about 430 genotyped donors.

This clone was found a few times. PCR involved 60 Vbeta and 13 Jbeta primers. Sequenced by immunoSEQ multiplex PCR; TCRdb stores in-frame clones only, minus some. The repertoire holds about 89,000 clones, with 85% as singletons. From germline, CDR1 is SGHKS and CDR2 YYEKEE (reference sequence). This CDR3 spans 12 amino acids. V was shortened by 1 base and J by 5 bases, with 7 bases between the two germline ends. Sequencing used PBMCs. This receptor was obtained from a man aged 40-49 years in good health and CMV-seropositive. This chain links TRBV5-5 with TRBJ2-7, with a possible D match to TRBD1 (6 bases). Here the CDR3 DNA reads TGTGCCAGCAGCTTGACAGGGAACGAGCAGTACTTC. This gives the protein CASSLTGNEQYF.